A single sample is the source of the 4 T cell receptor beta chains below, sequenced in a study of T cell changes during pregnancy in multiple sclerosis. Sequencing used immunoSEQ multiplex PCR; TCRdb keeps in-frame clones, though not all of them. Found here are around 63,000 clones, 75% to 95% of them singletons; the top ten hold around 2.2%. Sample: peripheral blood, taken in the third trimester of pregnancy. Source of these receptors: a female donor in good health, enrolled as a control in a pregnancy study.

CDR3 nucleotide sequence: TGTGCCAGCAGTTACTCCCGCCTAACAGGGCGCGGCTACACCTTC. Protein: CASSYSRLTGRGYTF. V gene TRBV6-5 combines with J gene TRBJ1-2; D perhaps matches TRBD1 (6 bases). Deletions cut 0 bases from V and 8 bases from J, with 16 bases between. This CDR3 is 15 amino acids long. Looked up from germline, CDR1 is MNHEY and CDR2 is SVGAGI.

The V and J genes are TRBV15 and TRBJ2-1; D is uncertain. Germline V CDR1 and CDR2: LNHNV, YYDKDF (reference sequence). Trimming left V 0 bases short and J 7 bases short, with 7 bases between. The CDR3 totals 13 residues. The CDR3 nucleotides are TGTGCCACCAGCAGAGATCCCGGGAATGAGCAGTTCTTC. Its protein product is CATSRDPGNEQFF.

This CDR3 reads CASRRDLGGEYF. CDR3 coding DNA: TGTGCCAGCAGGCGGGACCTGGGCGGGGAGTACTTC. The V call is TRBV2, the J call TRBJ2-7, with D possibly being TRBD2 (6 bases). Germline-derived CDR1 and CDR2 are SNHLY and FYNNEI. Between the trimmed V and J ends, which lost 6 bases and 11 bases, there was a span of 17 bases. This CDR3 comprises 12 residues.

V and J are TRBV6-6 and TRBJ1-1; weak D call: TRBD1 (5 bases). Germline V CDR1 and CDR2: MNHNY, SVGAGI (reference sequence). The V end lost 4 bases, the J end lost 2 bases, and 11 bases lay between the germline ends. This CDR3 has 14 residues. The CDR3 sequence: CASSLQATNTEAFF. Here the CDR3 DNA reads TGTGCCAGCAGTTTACAGGCGACCAACACTGAAGCTTTCTTT.